This T cell receptor (beta chain) was captured in a study of T-cell memory formation after mild COVID-19. The study's findings and limits: Contracting CD4+ clones sat mainly in CM and EM; CD8+ in EMRA. Confirmation was lacking for SARS-CoV-2 specificity of second-wave clones that peaked on day 37.

The CDR3 consists of 16 residues. V was trimmed by 3 bases and J by 4 bases, leaving 15 bases between them. Per the germline V gene, CDR1 is PRHDT and CDR2 is FYEKMQ (reference sequence). Constant-segment-primed 5'RACE gave TCR alpha and TCR beta cDNA libraries with sample barcodes and UMIs. TCRdb ran MiXCR on the 5' RACE reads and lists one entry per CDR3 protein. The sample lists 40,000 to 45,000 distinct CDR3 sequences, roughly 9% occurring once. On this clonotype itself: Its antigen is unidentified.

The chain is built from TRBV13 and TRBJ2-2; no reliable D call. The sample consisted of PBMCs or a T cell subset sorted from them (not recorded which). This sequence originates from an adult woman who had mild COVID-19 (a few samples of this study predate the infection). Cell type and time point are not known. DNA of the CDR3: TGTGCCAGCAGCTTCCTCGACGCGTCTCCCACCGGGGAGCTGTTTTTT. It specifies CASSFLDASPTGELFF.